This T cell receptor beta chain came from a study of T cells after posttransplantation cyclophosphamide. Study observations and caveats: Donor CD8+ memory clones often dominated recipient blood repertoires at later times. Recipient CMV seropositivity and CMV reactivation strongly tracked TRB clonality. Tissue-infiltrating T cells from skin or gut overlapped little with blood T cells.

Cells defined as naive were viable CD3+CD4+ or CD3+CD8+ and CCR7+CD45RA+CD45RO-CD95-CD27+CD28+. TCRdb keeps only in-frame clones here, not all; method: immunoSEQ multiplex PCR. The sample carries roughly 21,000 clones, roughly 98% recorded once. Points on this clone: What it binds is not known.

CDR3 length: 14 residues. Germline CDR1 LNHNV, CDR2 YYDKDF (reference sequence). The sequence was obtained from a man aged 35-49 years in good health, CMV-negative, and a related stem cell transplant donor. The sample was naive CD8+ T cells sorted from PBMCs. V gene TRBV15 combines with J gene TRBJ2-5, with 8 bases fitting TRBD1. The DNA end favors TRBJ2-7, so the J call may be wrong. The CDR3 sequence is CATSDRGESYEQYF. In DNA form, the CDR3 reads TGTGCCACCTCCGACAGGGGAGAATCCTACGAGCAGTACTTC.